These 14 T cell receptor beta chains were sequenced from one sample in a study of cytomegalovirus exposure and HLA in healthy donors. Sequenced by immunoSEQ multiplex PCR; TCRdb stores in-frame clones only, minus some. The data hold about 78,000 clones, with roughly 95% observed a single time. Sequencing was performed on PBMCs. These receptors were collected from a man aged 18-30 years in good health and CMV-seropositive.

This chain uses TRBV6-5 with TRBJ1-1, with D unclear. Germline-derived CDR1 and CDR2 are MNHEY and SVGAGI. This CDR3 region has 14 residues. Trimming took 0 bases from V and 0 from J, leaving 5 bases between them. The CDR3 nucleotides read TGTGCCAGCAGTTACTCGAGGCTGAACACTGAAGCTTTCTTT. Its protein product is CASSYSRLNTEAFF.

For the CDR3, the DNA is TGCGCCAGCGAACTTAAAGGGGCCGAAGGGGATACGCAGTATTTT. It encodes CASELKGAEGDTQYF. The rearrangement links TRBV5-1 to TRBJ2-3; TRBD1 might be the D (5 bases). Germline V gene data show CDR1 as SGHRS and CDR2 as YFSETQ. Trimming cost V 7 bases and J 6 bases, with 21 bases left between them. The CDR3 spans 15 residues.

The rearrangement uses TRBV5-4 and TRBJ2-3; D is possibly TRBD2 (6 bases). Germline loops: CDR1 SGHNT, CDR2 YYREEE (reference sequence). Trimming stripped 0 bases from V and 5 bases from J, with 13 bases between. The CDR3 runs to 15 residues. The CDR3 nucleotides are TGTGCCAGCAGCTTGGGGGAAAGGGGAGGAGATACGCAGTATTTT. Translation gives CASSLGERGGDTQYF.

The chain couples TRBV27 to TRBJ2-5; TRBD2 matches at 7 bases. The germline gives CDR1 MNHEY, CDR2 SMNVEV (reference sequence). This CDR3 contains 16 residues. V gave up 8 bases and J gave up 0 bases; unmatched junction bases: 12. The CDR3 nucleotides are TGTGCCAGCGGGTCTTGGGACGGGGGGTACCAAGAGACCCAGTACTTC. Its protein product is CASGSWDGGYQETQYF.

The chain links TRBV7-2 to TRBJ2-3; 13 bases are a match to TRBD2. CDR3 length equals 16 residues. V dropped 2 bases and J dropped 8; count of bases not matched to a gene: 7. From germline, CDR1 is SGHTA and CDR2 FQGNSA. This chain's CDR3 is CASSLTSGRASGTQYF. The CDR3 coding sequence is TGTGCCAGCAGCTTAACTAGCGGGAGGGCCTCTGGTACGCAGTATTTT.

V usage is TRBV10-1 and J usage is TRBJ2-7, with 9 bases matching TRBD1. The CDR3 totals 15 residues. V shed 4 bases, J shed 6 bases, and the junction held 10 bases outside the gene matches. Germline CDR1 is WNHNN and CDR2 is SYGVQD (reference sequence). The CDR3 DNA reads as TGCGCCAGCAGTGTCACCGGGACAGGGCTTGCCGAGCAGTACTTC. It encodes CASSVTGTGLAEQYF.

The chain combines TRBV6-6 with TRBJ2-7, with TRBD2 identical over 8 bases. The CDR3 totals 15 residues. The germline gives CDR1 MNHNY, CDR2 SVGAGI (reference sequence). J gave up 2 bases and V 2 bases, and 5 bases lay outside the gene matches. CDR3 DNA sequence: TGTGCCAGCAGTTACCCCCTAGCGGGTGCCTACGAGCAGTACTTC. Translated: CASSYPLAGAYEQYF.

This chain links TRBV4-1 with TRBJ2-2, with D tentatively TRBD1 (6 bases). CDR3 length: 14 amino acids. Germline V gene sequence: CDR1 MGHRA, CDR2 YSYEKL. V was pared by 4 bases and J by 3 bases, with 9 bases between. Here the CDR3 reads CASSLRTDTGELFF. CDR3 DNA: TGCGCCAGCAGCCTCCGGACAGACACCGGGGAGCTGTTTTTT.

This clone has a handful of counts. This sample includes further DNA sequences coding for the same CDR3. V gene TRBV6-5 combines with J gene TRBJ2-3, with TRBD2 matching 9 bases. CDR3 size: 15 residues. CDR1 MNHEY and CDR2 SVGAGI come from the germline V gene. V lost 6 bases to trimming and J lost 0 bases; unmatched junction nucleotides: 4. CDR3 DNA: TGTGCCAGCAGCCTAGCGGGGCTTAGCACAGATACGCAGTATTTT. Its protein is CASSLAGLSTDTQYF.

This rearrangement joins TRBV2 to TRBJ2-1; 8 nucleotides align to TRBD1. The germline gives CDR1 SNHLY, CDR2 FYNNEI. Trimming cost V 0 bases and J 6 bases; bases outside gene matches: 10. CDR3 size: 17 residues. CDR3 in amino acids: CASSEAMAGGDGNEQFF. DNA for the CDR3: TGTGCCAGCAGTGAAGCGATGGCAGGGGGCGATGGCAATGAGCAGTTCTTC.

The chain has TRBV29-1 and TRBJ1-4, with D perhaps matching TRBD1 (5 bases). Germline CDR1 SQVTM, CDR2 ANQGSEA. V was shortened by 6 bases and J by 8 bases, with 13 bases between the two germline ends. The CDR3 sequence is 12 residues long. This chain's CDR3 is CSVGHGGEKLFF. In nucleotides, the CDR3 is TGCAGCGTCGGACACGGTGGGGAAAAACTGTTTTTT. Filled out from reference TRBV29-1 and TRBJ1-4, the complete variable domain reads SAVISQKPSRDICQRGTSLTIQCQVDSQVTMMFWYRQQPGQSLTLIATANQGSEATYESGFVIDKFPISRPNLTFSTLTVSNMSPEDSSIYLCSVGHGGEKLFFGSGTQLSVL.

This chain links TRBV6-1 with TRBJ2-7; perhaps TRBD1 as D (6 bases). V dropped 6 bases and J dropped 5 bases, with 14 bases sitting between them. CDR1 MNHNS and CDR2 SASEGT come from the germline V gene. This CDR3 spans 13 amino acids. Here the CDR3 DNA reads TGTGCCAGCAGCACAGGGATAGGGAACGAGCAGTACTTC. It translates to CASSTGIGNEQYF.

The V call is TRBV5-4, the J call TRBJ2-7; D is unclear. Per germline, CDR1 SGHNT and CDR2 YYREEE (reference sequence). V was clipped by 2 bases and J by 5 bases, with 5 bases between them. The CDR3 extends over 11 amino acids. CDR3 DNA: TGTGCCAGCAGCTTCGACAACGAGCAGTACTTC. Translation gives CASSFDNEQYF.

J is TRBJ2-7 and V is TRBV7-9, with 11 bases lining up with TRBD2. V shed 5 bases, J shed 2 bases, and the junction held 5 bases outside the gene matches. CDR3 length: 15 amino acids. CDR1 and CDR2 (germline): SEHNR, FQNEAQ (reference sequence). Written as DNA, the CDR3 is TGTGCCAGCAGCGTAACTAGCGGGGGTCCCTACGAGCAGTACTTC. It encodes CASSVTSGGPYEQYF.